A single sample is the source of the 8 T cell receptor beta chains below, sequenced in a study of T cell responses to AZD1222 COVID-19 vaccine. Repertoires were generated with immunoSEQ multiplex PCR, while TCRdb's copy carries only in-frame clones and drops some. This sample has 130,000 to 150,000 clones, with roughly 89% found just once. The input for sequencing was peripheral blood, taken 28 days after the second AZD1222 dose. All receptors come from an adult who received the AZD1222 COVID-19 vaccine.

The genes are TRBV30 and TRBJ2-5; TRBD2 agrees at 9 bases. The CDR3 has 14 amino acids. CDR1 is GTSNPN and CDR2 is SVGIG in the germline V gene (reference sequence). The trim removed 4 bases at V and 2 bases at J, leaving 5 bases unmatched. CDR3 coding DNA: TGTGCCTGGAATGGCGGGGGGGGACAAGAGACCCAGTACTTC. Translation: CAWNGGGGQETQYF.

The chain employs TRBV6-5 and TRBJ1-2, with 10 bases matching TRBD1. The V gene end was trimmed by 0 bases and the J gene end by 4 bases; junction bases not matched to a gene: 5. The CDR3 totals 16 residues. CDR1 and CDR2 (germline): MNHEY, SVGAGI. The CDR3 coding sequence is TGTGCCAGCAGTTACTCGACAGGGACAGGGGCCTATGGCTACACCTTC. Amino acids: CASSYSTGTGAYGYTF.

The rearrangement links TRBV24-1 to TRBJ1-5, with D tentatively TRBD1 (6 bases). V lost 6 bases and J lost 7, with 9 bases in between. The CDR3 is 12 amino acids. The germline V gene has CDR1 KGHDR and CDR2 SFDVKD. CDR3 sequence: CATSRGDQPQHF. The CDR3 DNA reads as TGTGCCACCAGTAGGGGGGACCAGCCCCAGCATTTT.

The chain recombines TRBV7-9 with TRBJ2-3, with unresolved D. The CDR3 extends over 13 amino acids. With 5 bases removed from V and 0 bases from J, the gap between germline ends came to 6 bases. Germline V gene sequence: CDR1 SEHNR, CDR2 FQNEAQ (reference sequence). The CDR3 spells CASSPGSTDTQYF. In DNA form, the CDR3 reads TGTGCCAGCAGCCCCGGCAGCACAGATACGCAGTATTTT.

V gene TRBV5-1 combines with J gene TRBJ1-2; tentatively, D is TRBD1 (5 bases). This CDR3 contains 15 residues. The germline gives CDR1 SGHRS, CDR2 YFSETQ. V lost 1 base to trimming and J lost 3 bases, with 13 bases between them. The CDR3 loop reads CASSLYPGYDYGYTF. DNA of the CDR3: TGCGCCAGCAGCTTGTATCCAGGGTACGACTATGGCTACACCTTC.

This chain joins TRBV24-1 and TRBJ2-1; TRBD2 matches 8 bases. Germline CDR1 KGHDR, CDR2 SFDVKD. The J segment lost 7 bases and the V segment lost 4 bases, leaving 5 bases of the junction unmatched. The CDR3 loop spans 14 amino acids. CDR3 DNA: TGTGCCACCAGTGAGCGGGGGGCGGGGAATGAGCAGTTCTTC. The encoded protein is CATSERGAGNEQFF.

The chain joins TRBV7-2 to TRBJ1-2; tentative D call: TRBD1 (5 bases). V was pared by 5 bases and J by 6 bases, with 16 bases between. The CDR3 extends over 14 amino acids. Germline values: CDR1 SGHTA, CDR2 FQGNSA. For the CDR3, the DNA is TGTGCCAGCAGCCAGACAGTGCCGGGAGATGGCTACACCTTC. Protein product: CASSQTVPGDGYTF. The variable domain in full, completed from reference TRBV7-2 and TRBJ1-2, reads GAGVSQSPSNKVTEKGKDVELRCDPISGHTALYWYRQSLGQGLEFLIYFQGNSAPDKSGLPSDRFSAERTGGSVSTLTIQRTQQEDSAVYLCASSQTVPGDGYTFGSGTRLTVV.

The V gene is TRBV7-3, the J gene TRBJ2-7; 8 bases line up with TRBD1. The germline V gene has CDR1 SGHTA and CDR2 FQGTGA. V was clipped by 5 bases and J by 3 bases; unmatched bases: 6. CDR3 length: 14 amino acids. The CDR3, as DNA: TGTGCCAGCAGCGCTGGGGACAGGAGCTACGAGCAGTACTTC. Amino acids: CASSAGDRSYEQYF.